This T cell receptor (beta chain) derives from a study of OX40 agonist ivuxolimab in advanced cancers. About the research overall: Patients were over 65% male with ages roughly 20 to 90, mean approximately 58. Eligibility admitted prior anti-PD-1, anti-PD-L1 or anti-CTLA-4 therapy; 30% to 40% had some. Study-wide results and limits: CD4+ and CD8+ blood T cells expanded clonally by week 6 at 0.1 to 3.0 mg/kg.

On this clone: The target antigen is unknown.

Method: immunoSEQ multiplex PCR; TCRdb's copy keeps in-frame clones and lacks some. The sample holds some 73,000 clones; 86% are singletons and the top ten take roughly 8%. The germline V gene encodes CDR1 SGHTA and CDR2 FQGNSA. V was pared by 2 bases and J by 3 bases, with 8 bases between. The CDR3 is 15 residues long. This specimen was CD4+ or CD8+ T cells sorted from blood, taken in a trial of the OX40 agonist ivuxolimab. The source of this sequence is an adult with an advanced solid tumor such as melanoma, head and neck, liver or kidney cancer. The chain carries TRBV7-2 and TRBJ1-6, with no clear D. In DNA, the CDR3 is TGTGCCAGCAGCTTAATACAGAGCTATAATTCACCCCTCCACTTT. The encoded protein is CASSLIQSYNSPLHF. The full variable domain, rest sourced from reference TRBV7-2 and TRBJ1-6, is GAGVSQSPSNKVTEKGKDVELRCDPISGHTALYWYRQSLGQGLEFLIYFQGNSAPDKSGLPSDRFSAERTGGSVSTLTIQRTQQEDSAVYLCASSLIQSYNSPLHFGNGTRLTVT.